This entry describes one TCR beta chain. The antigen remains undetermined. Some clones are missing from TCRdb's copy, which holds only in-frame ones; the method was immunoSEQ multiplex PCR. The table lists some 270,000 clones, 80% to 90% of them singletons. This specimen comes from a study of cytomegalovirus exposure and HLA in healthy donors. Study context: The same platform was used for the 130 or so validation repertoires as for the approximately 720 first-cohort repertoires, as reported in a later analysis. Study conclusions and caveats: Most TCRs appeared rarely, but some public TCRs recurred in many donors.

Donors were drawn from the approximately 120-subject validation cohort, separate from the approximately 700-subject first cohort. Sequencing was carried out using PBMCs. The clonotype comes from a woman aged 18-29 years in good health and CMV-seronegative.

The CDR3 nucleotides are TGTGCCAGCAGCTCACTCGAGGCAGGGTGGCCCTACGAGCAGTACTTC. Amino acid sequence: CASSSLEAGWPYEQYF. V is TRBV7-9 and J is TRBJ2-7; weak D call: TRBD1 (5 bases). The CDR3 loop spans 16 amino acids. CDR1 SEHNR and CDR2 FQNEAQ come from the germline V gene (reference sequence). Trimming cost V 4 bases and J 2 bases, with 18 bases left between them.